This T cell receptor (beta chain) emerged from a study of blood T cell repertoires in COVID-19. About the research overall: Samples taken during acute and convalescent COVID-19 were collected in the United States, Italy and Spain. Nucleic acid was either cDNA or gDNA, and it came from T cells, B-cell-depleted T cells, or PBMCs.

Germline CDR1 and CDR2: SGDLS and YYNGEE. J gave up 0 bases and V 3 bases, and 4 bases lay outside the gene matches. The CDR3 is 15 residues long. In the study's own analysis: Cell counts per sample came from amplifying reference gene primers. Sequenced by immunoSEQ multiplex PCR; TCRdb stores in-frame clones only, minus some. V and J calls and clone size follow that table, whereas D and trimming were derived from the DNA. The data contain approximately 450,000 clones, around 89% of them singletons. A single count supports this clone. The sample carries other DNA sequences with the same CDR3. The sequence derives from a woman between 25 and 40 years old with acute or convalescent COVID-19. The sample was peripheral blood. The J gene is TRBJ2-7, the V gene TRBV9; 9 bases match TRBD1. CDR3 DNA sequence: TGTGCCAGCAGCGCCGGGACAGGGAGCTCCTACGAGCAGTACTTC. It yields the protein CASSAGTGSSYEQYF.